The rows below give T cell receptor beta chains drawn from one sample of a study of T cell changes during pregnancy in multiple sclerosis. TCRdb's table, derived via immunoSEQ multiplex PCR, lists solely in-frame clones and lacks some. Among 40,000 to 45,000 clones listed, 75% to 90% were seen once. Source: CD4+ T cells from peripheral blood mononuclear cells, taken in the first trimester of pregnancy. The receptors come from a female donor with multiple sclerosis, enrolled in a pregnancy study. CDR3s include the opening cysteine and the closing phenylalanine or tryptophan. Each record gives: clone size, V gene, D gene, J gene, CDR3 protein, CDR3 DNA. D genes are given only for firm matches. Clone size, where shown, is once, few, many, or a class for clones that have expanded.

>-|TRBV2|TRBD1|TRBJ1-2
CASMSGRGYGYTF
TGTGCCAGCATGAGCGGCAGGGGGTATGGCTACACCTTC
>-|TRBV19|TRBD1|TRBJ1-2
CASSAWGGQGENYGYTF
TGTGCCAGTAGTGCCTGGGGGGGACAGGGTGAAAACTATGGCTACACCTTC
>-|TRBV19|TRBD1|TRBJ1-4
CASSPRDRAYEKLFF
TGTGCCAGTAGTCCCCGGGACAGGGCTTATGAAAAACTGTTTTTT
>-|TRBV10-1|-|TRBJ2-1
CASSDNTYNEQFF
TGCGCCAGCAGTGATAACACCTACAATGAGCAGTTCTTC
>-|TRBV29-1|TRBD2|TRBJ2-5
CSGLGGEETQYF
TGCAGCGGCCTGGGGGGGGAAGAGACCCAGTACTTC
>-|TRBV7-9|-|TRBJ1-2
CASSSDGGVGGYTF
TGTGCCAGCAGCTCGGACGGCGGGGTGGGTGGCTACACCTTC
>-|TRBV6-1|-|TRBJ2-7
CASSQDTAYEQYF
TGTGCCAGCAGTCAGGACACCGCCTACGAGCAGTACTTC
>-|TRBV13|-|TRBJ2-5
CASSPGRSTETQYF
TGTGCCAGCAGCCCCGGTCGAAGCACAGAGACCCAGTACTTC
>-|TRBV27|-|TRBJ1-5
CASSSFRGYQPQHF
TGTGCCAGCAGTTCATTTCGAGGGTATCAGCCCCAGCATTTT
>-|TRBV10-3|TRBD1|TRBJ2-7
CAITSTGGNEQYF
TGTGCCATCACTTCGACAGGGGGCAACGAGCAGTACTTC
>-|TRBV5-1|TRBD2|TRBJ2-1
CASSLPSSGYSYNEQFF
TGCGCCAGCAGCCTCCCCTCTAGCGGGTACTCCTACAATGAGCAGTTCTTC
>-|TRBV5-5|-|TRBJ1-4
CASSLEWGNEKLFF
TGTGCCAGCAGCTTGGAGTGGGGCAATGAAAAACTGTTTTTT
>-|TRBV6-1|-|TRBJ1-4
CASSDWQGNEKLFF
TGTGCCAGCAGTGATTGGCAGGGAAATGAAAAACTGTTTTTT
>-|TRBV6-5|TRBD1|TRBJ1-2
CASSSSFDRGRNGYTF
TGTGCCAGCAGTTCTTCATTCGACAGGGGGCGGAATGGCTACACCTTC
>once|TRBV10-3|-|TRBJ1-1
CAISEVGGTEAFF
TGTGCCATCAGTGAGGTCGGGGGCACTGAAGCTTTCTTT
>-|TRBV30|-|TRBJ1-1
CAWSVGASGVSAFF
TGTGCCTGGAGTGTAGGGGCCTCAGGGGTGTCAGCTTTCTTT
>-|TRBV4-2|-|TRBJ1-6
CASSQQVRANSPLHF
TGTGCCAGCAGCCAGCAGGTGAGGGCTAATTCACCCCTCCACTTT
>-|TRBV5-1|-|TRBJ2-3
CASSIRTSTDTQYF
TGCGCCAGCAGCATTCGGACTAGCACAGATACGCAGTATTTT
>-|TRBV6-6|TRBD2|TRBJ2-3
CASSYFSGGTDTQYF
TGTGCCAGCAGTTACTTTAGCGGGGGCACAGATACGCAGTATTTT
>-|TRBV5-1|TRBD1|TRBJ2-3
CASSPGQDAWSDTQYF
TGCGCCAGCAGCCCGGGACAGGATGCCTGGTCAGATACGCAGTATTTT
>-|TRBV30|-|TRBJ1-1
CAWSDPRGMNTEAFF
TGTGCCTGGAGTGACCCGCGGGGGATGAACACTGAAGCTTTCTTT
>-|TRBV6-5|TRBD2|TRBJ2-7
CASSYGDYGYEQYF
TGTGCCAGCAGTTACGGGGACTACGGGTACGAGCAGTACTTC
>-|TRBV19|TRBD2|TRBJ2-2
CASSSGGDTGELFF
TGTGCCAGTAGCTCTGGGGGGGACACCGGGGAGCTGTTTTTT
>-|TRBV27|-|TRBJ2-3
CASSLLEGRADTQYF
TGTGCCAGCAGTTTATTGGAGGGGAGAGCAGATACGCAGTATTTT
>-|TRBV10-2|-|TRBJ1-6
CASSESSYENSPLHF
TGCGCCAGCAGTGAGTCTAGTTACGAGAATTCACCCCTCCACTTT
>few|TRBV7-2|TRBD1|TRBJ1-2
CASSTRTGDLYGYTF
TGTGCCAGCAGCACCCGGACAGGGGACCTCTATGGCTACACCTTC
>-|TRBV2|TRBD1|TRBJ2-1
CASSLGQGPNEQFF
TGTGCCAGCAGTTTGGGACAGGGTCCCAATGAGCAGTTCTTC
>-|TRBV5-1|-|TRBJ2-3
CASSLDTAGDTQYF
TGCGCCAGCAGCTTGGATACGGCGGGAGATACGCAGTATTTT
>-|TRBV2|TRBD1|TRBJ2-7
CASSDPPGTVPYEQYF
TGTGCCAGCAGTGACCCTCCCGGGACAGTCCCTTACGAGCAGTACTTC
>-|TRBV11-2|-|TRBJ1-2
CASSSSANYGYTF
TGTGCCAGCAGCTCCTCGGCTAACTATGGCTACACCTTC
>-|TRBV29-1|-|TRBJ1-2
CSVEDGGKDGYTF
TGCAGCGTTGAAGACGGGGGAAAAGATGGCTACACCTTC
>-|TRBV10-1|TRBD1|TRBJ1-5
CASSEPTRDRVNQPQHF
TGCGCCAGCAGTGAGCCGACCCGGGACAGGGTTAATCAGCCCCAGCATTTT
>-|TRBV5-5|-|TRBJ2-3
CASSFEGSKGDTQYF
TGTGCCAGCAGCTTTGAGGGCAGCAAAGGGGATACGCAGTATTTT
>-|TRBV5-6|-|TRBJ1-5
CASSLYDQPQHF
TGTGCCAGCAGCTTGTATGATCAGCCCCAGCATTTT
>-|TRBV7-9|TRBD2|TRBJ2-1
CASSFLLAAGGNEQFF
TGTGCCAGCAGCTTTCTCCTGGCCGCGGGAGGGAATGAGCAGTTCTTC
>-|TRBV10-1|-|TRBJ2-7
CASTEAWGGEQYF
TGCGCCAGCACCGAGGCATGGGGAGGCGAGCAGTACTTC
>-|TRBV19|-|TRBJ2-3
CASSIAGGATDTQYF
TGTGCCAGTAGTATAGCAGGAGGAGCAACAGATACGCAGTATTTT
>-|TRBV28|-|TRBJ1-2
CASSQAGNYGYTF
TGTGCCAGCAGCCAGGCAGGGAACTATGGCTACACCTTC
>-|TRBV7-9|-|TRBJ2-5
CASSLRPTGQAETGQYF
TGTGCCAGCAGCTTACGCCCCACGGGGCAGGCCGAGACAGGCCAGTACTTC
>-|TRBV7-2|-|TRBJ1-2
CASTNRGGNYGYTF
TGTGCCAGCACCAACCGGGGGGGAAACTATGGCTACACCTTC
>few|TRBV10-3|-|TRBJ2-7
CAIKVGGNNEQYF
TGTGCCATCAAGGTGGGCGGGAACAACGAGCAGTACTTC
>-|TRBV11-2|-|TRBJ2-7
CASSGRSYEQYF
TGTGCCAGCAGCGGCCGATCCTACGAGCAGTACTTC
>once|TRBV6-5|TRBD1|TRBJ1-1
CASSLGGTVFEAFF
TGTGCCAGCAGCCTCGGCGGGACAGTGTTTGAAGCTTTCTTT
>-|TRBV27|TRBD2|TRBJ2-1
CASSRVSGSTGNEQFF
TGTGCCAGCAGTCGCGTTAGCGGGAGTACGGGCAATGAGCAGTTCTTC
>once|TRBV5-1|TRBD2|TRBJ2-7
CASSLSGGSYYEQYF
TGCGCCAGCAGCTTGAGCGGCGGGAGCTACTACGAGCAGTACTTC
>-|TRBV27|TRBD2|TRBJ2-7
CASSSIAGPTPEQYF
TGTGCCAGCAGTTCAATAGCGGGTCCCACTCCCGAGCAGTACTTC
>-|TRBV11-2|-|TRBJ2-7
CASSLLSEQTYEQYF
TGTGCCAGCAGCTTATTGTCGGAGCAGACCTACGAGCAGTACTTC
>-|TRBV7-2|TRBD2|TRBJ2-1
CASSQTSGRAGSEFF
TGTGCCAGCAGCCAAACTAGCGGGAGGGCCGGTTCAGAGTTCTTC
>-|TRBV11-2|TRBD2|TRBJ2-7
CASSTGLAGYEQYF
TGTGCCAGCAGCACCGGACTAGCTGGGTACGAGCAGTACTTC